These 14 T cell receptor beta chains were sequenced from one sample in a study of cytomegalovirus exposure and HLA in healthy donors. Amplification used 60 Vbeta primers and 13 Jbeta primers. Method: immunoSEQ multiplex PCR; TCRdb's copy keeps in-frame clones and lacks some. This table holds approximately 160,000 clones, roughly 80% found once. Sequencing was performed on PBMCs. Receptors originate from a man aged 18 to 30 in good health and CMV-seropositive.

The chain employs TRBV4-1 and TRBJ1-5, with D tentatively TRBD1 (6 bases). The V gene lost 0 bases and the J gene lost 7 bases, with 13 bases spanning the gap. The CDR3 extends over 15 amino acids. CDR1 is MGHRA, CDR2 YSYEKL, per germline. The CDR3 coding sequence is TGCGCCAGCAGCCAAGATAGCGGGGGCTCACAGCCCCAGCATTTT. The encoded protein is CASSQDSGGSQPQHF.

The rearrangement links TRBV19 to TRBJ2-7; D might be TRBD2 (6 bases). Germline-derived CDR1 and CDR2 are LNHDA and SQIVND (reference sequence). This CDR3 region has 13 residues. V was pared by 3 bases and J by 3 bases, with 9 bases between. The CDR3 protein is CASSMFGSYEQYF. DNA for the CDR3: TGTGCCAGTAGTATGTTCGGGAGCTACGAGCAGTACTTC.

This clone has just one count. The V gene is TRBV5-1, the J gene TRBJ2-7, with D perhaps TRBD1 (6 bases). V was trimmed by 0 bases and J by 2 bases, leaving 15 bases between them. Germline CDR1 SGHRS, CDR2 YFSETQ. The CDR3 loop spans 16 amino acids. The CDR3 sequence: CASSLEDSQLPYEQYF. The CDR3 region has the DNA TGCGCCAGCAGCTTGGAGGACAGCCAATTACCCTACGAGCAGTACTTC.

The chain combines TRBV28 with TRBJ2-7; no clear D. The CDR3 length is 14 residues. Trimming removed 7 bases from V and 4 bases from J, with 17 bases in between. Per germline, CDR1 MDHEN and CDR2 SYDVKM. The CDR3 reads CASIGRQVRYEQYF. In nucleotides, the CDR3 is TGTGCCAGCATCGGCCGGCAGGTAAGGTACGAGCAGTACTTC.

The CDR3 loop is CASSTLLGLRTYEQYF. DNA of the CDR3: TGTGCCAGCAGTACCCTTCTCGGACTCCGAACCTACGAGCAGTACTTC. The chain uses TRBV27 and TRBJ2-7, with a possible D match to TRBD2 (5 bases). CDR1 is MNHEY, CDR2 SMNVEV, per germline (reference sequence). The V and J ends lost 5 bases and 2 bases respectively, with 19 bases between them. The CDR3 is made up of 16 amino acids.

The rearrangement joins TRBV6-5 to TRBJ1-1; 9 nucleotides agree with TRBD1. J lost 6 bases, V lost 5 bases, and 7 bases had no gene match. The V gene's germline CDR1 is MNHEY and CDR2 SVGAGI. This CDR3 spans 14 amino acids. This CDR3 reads CASSPRDRAAEAFF. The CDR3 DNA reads TGTGCCAGCAGTCCCCGGGACAGGGCGGCTGAAGCTTTCTTT.

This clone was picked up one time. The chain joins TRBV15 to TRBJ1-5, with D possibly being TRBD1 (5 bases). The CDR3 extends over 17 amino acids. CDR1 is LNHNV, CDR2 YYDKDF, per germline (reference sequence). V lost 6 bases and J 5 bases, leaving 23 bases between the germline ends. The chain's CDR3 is CATSPLGGYPADQPQHF. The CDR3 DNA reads TGTGCCACCAGTCCTCTCGGGGGTTACCCAGCAGATCAGCCCCAGCATTTT.

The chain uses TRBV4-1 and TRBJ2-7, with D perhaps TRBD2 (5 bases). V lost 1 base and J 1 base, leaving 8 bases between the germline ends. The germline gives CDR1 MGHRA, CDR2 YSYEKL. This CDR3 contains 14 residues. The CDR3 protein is CASSQAAGSYEQYF. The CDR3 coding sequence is TGCGCCAGCAGCCAAGCCGCGGGTTCCTACGAGCAGTACTTC.

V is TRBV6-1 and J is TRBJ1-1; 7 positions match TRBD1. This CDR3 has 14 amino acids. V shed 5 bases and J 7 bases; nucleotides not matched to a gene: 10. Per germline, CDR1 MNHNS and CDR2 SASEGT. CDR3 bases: TGTGCCAGCAGTTCGATTCGGGACAGACTTGAAGCTTTCTTT. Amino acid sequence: CASSSIRDRLEAFF.

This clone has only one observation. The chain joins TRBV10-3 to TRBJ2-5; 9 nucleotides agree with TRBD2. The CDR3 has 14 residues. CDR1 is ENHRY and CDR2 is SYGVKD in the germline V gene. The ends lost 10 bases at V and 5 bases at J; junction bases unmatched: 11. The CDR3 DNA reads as TGTGCCACCCACTCCTCTAGCGGGATTGAGACCCAGTACTTC. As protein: CATHSSSGIETQYF.

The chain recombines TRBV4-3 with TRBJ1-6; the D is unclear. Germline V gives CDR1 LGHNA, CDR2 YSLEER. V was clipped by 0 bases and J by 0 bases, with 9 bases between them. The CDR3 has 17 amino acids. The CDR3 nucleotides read TGCGCCAGCAGCCAAGATTCCAGAAGCTCCTATAATTCACCCCTCCACTTT. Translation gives CASSQDSRSSYNSPLHF.

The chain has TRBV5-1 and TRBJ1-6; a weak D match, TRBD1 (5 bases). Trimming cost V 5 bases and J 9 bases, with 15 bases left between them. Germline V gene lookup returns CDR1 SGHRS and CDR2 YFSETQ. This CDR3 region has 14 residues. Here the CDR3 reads CASRVRVGVSPLHF. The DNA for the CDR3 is TGCGCCAGCAGGGTCAGGGTTGGAGTTTCACCCCTCCACTTT.

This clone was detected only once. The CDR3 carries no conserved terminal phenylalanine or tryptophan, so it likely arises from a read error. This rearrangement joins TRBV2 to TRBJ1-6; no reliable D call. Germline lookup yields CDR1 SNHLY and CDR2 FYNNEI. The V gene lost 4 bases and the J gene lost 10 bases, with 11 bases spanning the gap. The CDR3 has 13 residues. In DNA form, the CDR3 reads TGTGCCAGCAGTGTTGCCTCGGAGTCACCCCTCCACCTT. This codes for CASSVASESPLHL.

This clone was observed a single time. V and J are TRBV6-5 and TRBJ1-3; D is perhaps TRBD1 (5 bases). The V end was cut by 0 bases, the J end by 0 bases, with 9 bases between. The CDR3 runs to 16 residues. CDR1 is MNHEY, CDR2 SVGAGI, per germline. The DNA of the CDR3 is TGTGCCAGCAGTTACTCAAAACAGGCCTCTGGAAACACCATATATTTT. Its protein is CASSYSKQASGNTIYF.